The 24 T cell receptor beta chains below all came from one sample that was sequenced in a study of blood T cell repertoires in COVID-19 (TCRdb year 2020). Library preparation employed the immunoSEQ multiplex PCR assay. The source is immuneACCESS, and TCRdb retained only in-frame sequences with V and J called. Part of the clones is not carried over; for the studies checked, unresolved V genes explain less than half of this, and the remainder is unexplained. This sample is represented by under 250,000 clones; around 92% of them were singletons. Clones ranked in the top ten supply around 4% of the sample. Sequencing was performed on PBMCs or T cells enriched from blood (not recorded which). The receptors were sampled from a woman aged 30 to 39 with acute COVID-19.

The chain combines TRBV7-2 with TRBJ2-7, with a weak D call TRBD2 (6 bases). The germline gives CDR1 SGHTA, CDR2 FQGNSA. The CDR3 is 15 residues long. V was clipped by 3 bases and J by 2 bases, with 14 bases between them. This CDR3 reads CASSLEGTDTYEQYF. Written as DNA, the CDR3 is TGTGCCAGCAGCTTGGAGGGTACGGATACCTACGAGCAGTACTTC.

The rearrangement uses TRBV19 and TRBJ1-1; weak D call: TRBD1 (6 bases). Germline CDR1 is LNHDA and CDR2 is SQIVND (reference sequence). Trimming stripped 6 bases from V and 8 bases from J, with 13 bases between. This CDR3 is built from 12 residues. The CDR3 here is CASRRTAVEAFF. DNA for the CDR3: TGTGCCAGTAGGAGGACAGCCGTAGAAGCTTTCTTT.

CDR3 DNA sequence: TGTGCCAGCGGAGGGCCGATCTACGAGCAGTACTTC. Protein sequence: CASGGPIYEQYF. This chain connects TRBV7-6 to TRBJ2-7; D may be TRBD2 (6 bases). CDR1 is SGHVS and CDR2 is FNYEAQ in the germline V gene. This CDR3 has 12 residues. Trimming pared 8 bases from V and 3 bases from J, leaving 11 bases between.

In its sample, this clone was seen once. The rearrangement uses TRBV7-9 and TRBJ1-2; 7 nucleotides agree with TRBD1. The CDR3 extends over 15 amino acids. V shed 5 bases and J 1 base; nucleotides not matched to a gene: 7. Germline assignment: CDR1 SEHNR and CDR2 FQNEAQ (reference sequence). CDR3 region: CASSPQTGNNYGYTF. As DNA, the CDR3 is TGTGCCAGCAGCCCCCAGACAGGGAATAACTATGGCTACACCTTC.

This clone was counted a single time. The CDR3 region has the DNA TGTGCCAGTAGTAGCCCGACAGGATTATATGAGCAGTTCTTC. This sequence encodes CASSSPTGLYEQFF. V is TRBV19 and J is TRBJ2-1; D might be TRBD1 (6 bases). V shed 4 bases and J shed 8 bases, with 15 bases lying between them. This CDR3 is built from 14 residues. The germline CDR1 and CDR2 sequences are LNHDA and SQIVND (reference sequence). Drawing the rest from reference TRBV19 and TRBJ2-1, the complete variable domain is DGGITQSPKYLFRKEGQNVTLSCEQNLNHDAMYWYRQDPGQGLRLIYYSQIVNDFQKGDIAEGYSVSREKKESFPLTVTSAQKNPTAFYLCASSSPTGLYEQFFGPGTRLTVL.

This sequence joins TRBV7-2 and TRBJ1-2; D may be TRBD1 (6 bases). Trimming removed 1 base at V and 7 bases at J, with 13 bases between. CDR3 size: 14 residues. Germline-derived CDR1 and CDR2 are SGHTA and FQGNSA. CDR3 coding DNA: TGTGCCAGCAGCTTAGGCAGGGGAGAGGGTGGCTACACCTTC. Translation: CASSLGRGEGGYTF. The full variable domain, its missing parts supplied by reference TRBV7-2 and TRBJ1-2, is GAGVSQSPSNKVTEKGKDVELRCDPISGHTALYWYRQSLGQGLEFLIYFQGNSAPDKSGLPSDRFSAERTGGSVSTLTIQRTQQEDSAVYLCASSLGRGEGGYTFGSGTRLTVV.

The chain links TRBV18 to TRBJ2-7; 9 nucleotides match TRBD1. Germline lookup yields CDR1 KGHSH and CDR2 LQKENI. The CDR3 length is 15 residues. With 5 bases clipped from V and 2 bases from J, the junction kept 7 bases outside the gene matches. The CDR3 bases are TGTGCCAGCTCATCGCGGACAGGGGCCGCCTACGAGCAGTACTTC. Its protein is CASSSRTGAAYEQYF.

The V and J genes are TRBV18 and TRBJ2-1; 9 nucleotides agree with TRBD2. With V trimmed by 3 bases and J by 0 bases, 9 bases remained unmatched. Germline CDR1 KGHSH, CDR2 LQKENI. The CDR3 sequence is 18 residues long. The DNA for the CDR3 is TGTGCCAGCTCACCCGGGGGTAGCGGGGGTCACTCCTACAATGAGCAGTTCTTC. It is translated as CASSPGGSGGHSYNEQFF.

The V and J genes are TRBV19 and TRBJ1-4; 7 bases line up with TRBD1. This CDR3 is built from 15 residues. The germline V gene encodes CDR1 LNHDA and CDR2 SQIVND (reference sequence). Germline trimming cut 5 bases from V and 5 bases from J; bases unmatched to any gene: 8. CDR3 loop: CASSGWTGLNEKLFF. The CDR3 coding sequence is TGTGCCAGTAGTGGATGGACAGGCCTAAATGAAAAACTGTTTTTT.

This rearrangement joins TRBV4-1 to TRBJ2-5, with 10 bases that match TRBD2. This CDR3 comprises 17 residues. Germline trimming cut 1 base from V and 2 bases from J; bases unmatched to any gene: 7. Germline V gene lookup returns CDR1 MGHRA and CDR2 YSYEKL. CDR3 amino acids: CASSQGASGGYQETQYF. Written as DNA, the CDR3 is TGCGCCAGCAGCCAAGGTGCTAGCGGGGGATATCAAGAGACCCAGTACTTC.

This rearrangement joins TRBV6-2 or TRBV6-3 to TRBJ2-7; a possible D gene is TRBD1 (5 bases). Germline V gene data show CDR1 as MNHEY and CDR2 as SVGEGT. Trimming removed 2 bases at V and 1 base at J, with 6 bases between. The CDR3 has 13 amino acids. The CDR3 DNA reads TGTGCCAGCAGTTACAGGGGTTCCTACGAGCAGTACTTC. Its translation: CASSYRGSYEQYF.

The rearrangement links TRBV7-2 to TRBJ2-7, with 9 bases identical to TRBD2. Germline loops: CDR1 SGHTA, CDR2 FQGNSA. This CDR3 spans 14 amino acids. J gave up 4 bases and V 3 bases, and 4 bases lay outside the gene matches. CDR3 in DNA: TGTGCCAGCAGCTTTGAGCGGGGGGTGTACGAGCAGTACTTC. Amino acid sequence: CASSFERGVYEQYF.

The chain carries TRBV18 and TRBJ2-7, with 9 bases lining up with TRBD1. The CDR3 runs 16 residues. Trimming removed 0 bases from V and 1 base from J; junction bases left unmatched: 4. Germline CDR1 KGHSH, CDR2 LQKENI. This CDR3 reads CASSPPRTGASYEQYF. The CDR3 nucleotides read TGTGCCAGCTCACCACCGAGGACAGGGGCTTCCTACGAGCAGTACTTC.

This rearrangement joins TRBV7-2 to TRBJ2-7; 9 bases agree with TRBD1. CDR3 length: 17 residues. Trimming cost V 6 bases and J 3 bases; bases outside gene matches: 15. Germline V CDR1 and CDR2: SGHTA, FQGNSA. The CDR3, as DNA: TGTGCCAGCAGTTACGCCGGAACTGGACAGGGGTACTACGAGCAGTACTTC. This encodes CASSYAGTGQGYYEQYF.

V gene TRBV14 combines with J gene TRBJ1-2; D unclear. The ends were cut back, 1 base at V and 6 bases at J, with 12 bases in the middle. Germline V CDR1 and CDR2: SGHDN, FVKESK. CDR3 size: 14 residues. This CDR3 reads CASSQGGGIDGYTF. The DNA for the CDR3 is TGTGCCAGCAGCCAAGGCGGAGGGATTGATGGCTACACCTTC.

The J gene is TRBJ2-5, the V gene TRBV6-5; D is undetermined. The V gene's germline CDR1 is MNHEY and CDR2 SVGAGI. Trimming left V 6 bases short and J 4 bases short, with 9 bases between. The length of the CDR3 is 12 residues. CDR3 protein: CASSALSETQYF. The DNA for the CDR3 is TGTGCCAGCAGCGCACTTTCAGAGACCCAGTACTTC.

The CDR3 loop is CASSVGTGYSGANVLTF. The DNA for the CDR3 is TGTGCCAGCAGCGTCGGGACAGGGTACTCTGGGGCCAACGTCCTGACTTTC. The chain has TRBV11-2 and TRBJ2-6; 9 bases fit TRBD1. The CDR3 totals 17 residues. The germline V gene encodes CDR1 SGHAT and CDR2 FQNNGV. V was clipped by 5 bases and J by 0 bases; unmatched bases: 5. The full variable domain, with the rest looked up from reference TRBV11-2 and TRBJ2-6, is EAGVAQSPRYKIIEKRQSVAFWCNPISGHATLYWYQQILGQGPKLLIQFQNNGVVDDSQLPKDRFSAERLKGVDSTLKIQPAKLEDSAVYLCASSVGTGYSGANVLTFGAGSRLTVL.

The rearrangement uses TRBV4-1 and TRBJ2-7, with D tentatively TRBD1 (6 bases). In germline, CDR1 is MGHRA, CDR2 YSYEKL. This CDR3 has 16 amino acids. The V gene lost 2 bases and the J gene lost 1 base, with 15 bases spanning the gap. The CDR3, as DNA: TGCGCCAGCAGCCAACGGGACACCGGACCTTCCTACGAGCAGTACTTC. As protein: CASSQRDTGPSYEQYF.

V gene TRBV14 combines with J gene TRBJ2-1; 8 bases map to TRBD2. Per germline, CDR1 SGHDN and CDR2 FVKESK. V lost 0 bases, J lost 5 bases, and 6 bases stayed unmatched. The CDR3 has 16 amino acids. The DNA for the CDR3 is TGTGCCAGCAGCCAAGAGTATGGGACTAGAAACAATGAGCAGTTCTTC. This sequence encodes CASSQEYGTRNNEQFF.

DNA for the CDR3: TGCGCCAGCAGCCAAGTCAATCAGGGGGCCGTCCTGACTTTC. This codes for CASSQVNQGAVLTF. This chain joins TRBV4-1 and TRBJ2-6; TRBD1 aligns across 8 bases. J was trimmed by 12 bases and V by 1 base; bases with no gene match: 5. The CDR3 sequence is 14 residues long. Looked up from germline, CDR1 is MGHRA and CDR2 is YSYEKL.

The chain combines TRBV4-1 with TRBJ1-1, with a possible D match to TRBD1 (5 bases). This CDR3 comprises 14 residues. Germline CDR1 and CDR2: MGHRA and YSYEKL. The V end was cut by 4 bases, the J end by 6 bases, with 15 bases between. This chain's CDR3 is CASSRQLGPAEAFF. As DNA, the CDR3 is TGCGCCAGCAGCCGACAGTTAGGTCCCGCTGAAGCTTTCTTT.

The CDR3 sequence: CASSRTSGADQPQHF. DNA for the CDR3: TGTGCCAGTAGTAGGACCTCAGGGGCCGATCAGCCCCAGCATTTT. The V and J genes are TRBV19 and TRBJ1-5; tentatively, D is TRBD1 (6 bases). The CDR3 runs to 15 residues. The ends were cut back, 4 bases at V and 5 bases at J, with 15 bases in the middle. The germline V gene has CDR1 LNHDA and CDR2 SQIVND (reference sequence).

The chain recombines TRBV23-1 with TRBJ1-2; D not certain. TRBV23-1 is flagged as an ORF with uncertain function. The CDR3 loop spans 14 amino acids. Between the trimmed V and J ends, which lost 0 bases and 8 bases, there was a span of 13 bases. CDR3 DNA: TGCGCCAGCAGTCAATCACTTCCGTTATTCGGCTACACCTTC. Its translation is CASSQSLPLFGYTF.

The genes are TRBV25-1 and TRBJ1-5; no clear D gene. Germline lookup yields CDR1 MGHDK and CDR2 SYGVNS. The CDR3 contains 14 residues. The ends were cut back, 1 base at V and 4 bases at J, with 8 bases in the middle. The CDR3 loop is CASSEWSGNQPQHF. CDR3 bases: TGTGCCAGCAGTGAATGGAGTGGGAATCAGCCCCAGCATTTT.